One and the same sample provided the 15 T cell receptor beta chains below, sequenced in a study of blood T cell repertoires in COVID-19 (TCRdb year 2020). The protocol used for the library was the immunoSEQ multiplex PCR assay. What TCRdb holds here is the immuneACCESS table cut down to in-frame rearrangements. Part of the clones is not present; checked against another copy, under half of the missing clones reflect an unresolved V gene, and the others are unexplained. This sample has about 200,000 clones in its table, and roughly nine tenths of those were observed once. The ten largest clonotypes hold under 3% of the sample. What was sequenced was PBMCs or T cells enriched from blood (not recorded which). These receptors were taken from a woman aged 40 to 49 with acute COVID-19.

The rearrangement joins TRBV11-2 to TRBJ2-1; weak D call: TRBD1 (7 bases). The CDR3 consists of 15 residues. The V end lost 5 bases, the J end lost 9 bases, and 20 bases lay between the germline ends. Germline CDR1 is SGHAT and CDR2 is FQNNGV. CDR3 bases: TGTGCCAGCAGCCCGATGGACAGGTCCGGGGGTGAGCAGTTCTTC. It codes for CASSPMDRSGGEQFF.

V gene TRBV5-1 combines with J gene TRBJ2-5; 8 bases line up with TRBD1. This CDR3 is 14 amino acids long. The trim removed 0 bases at V and 3 bases at J, leaving 1 base unmatched. Germline loops: CDR1 SGHRS, CDR2 YFSETQ. Here the CDR3 reads CASSLGGQEETQYF. For the CDR3, the DNA is TGCGCCAGCAGCTTGGGGGGACAGGAAGAGACCCAGTACTTC. The whole variable domain, filled in from reference TRBV5-1 and TRBJ2-5, reads KAGVTQTPRYLIKTRGQQVTLSCSPISGHRSVSWYQQTPGQGLQFLFEYFSETQRNKGNFPGRFSGRQFSNSRSEMNVSTLELGDSALYLCASSLGGQEETQYFGPGTRLLVL.

J is TRBJ2-2 and V is TRBV24-1, with a possible D match to TRBD2 (5 bases). CDR1 KGHDR and CDR2 SFDVKD come from the germline V gene. V lost 7 bases, J lost 4 bases, and 12 bases lay in between. This CDR3 spans 14 amino acids. The CDR3 DNA is TGTGCCACCAGAGGCGAGGGAAGCACCGGGGAGCTGTTTTTT. Protein: CATRGEGSTGELFF.

This rearrangement joins TRBV25-1 to TRBJ2-2; no clear D gene. With 3 bases removed from V and 3 bases from J, the gap between germline ends came to 14 bases. Looked up from germline, CDR1 is MGHDK and CDR2 is SYGVNS. CDR3 size: 16 residues. CDR3 in DNA: TGTGCCAGCAGTGATGGGCCTTACAGTTACACCGGGGAGCTGTTTTTT. It codes for CASSDGPYSYTGELFF.

The V call is TRBV3-1 (or the pseudogene TRBV3-2), the J call TRBJ2-7; weak D call: TRBD1 (5 bases). CDR1 is LGHDT and CDR2 is YNNKEL in the germline V gene (reference sequence). The CDR3 loop spans 14 amino acids. Between the trimmed V and J ends, which lost 2 bases and 5 bases, there was a span of 13 bases. This chain's CDR3 is CASSQFAGAHEQYF. The CDR3 DNA reads as TGTGCCAGCAGCCAATTTGCTGGGGCCCACGAGCAGTACTTC.

There are a few counts of this clone. The gene calls are TRBV6-5 and TRBJ1-2; a weak D match, TRBD1 (5 bases). The CDR3 is 11 amino acids. Germline V CDR1 and CDR2: MNHEY, SVGAGI. The V and J ends lost 4 bases and 7 bases respectively, with 7 bases between them. CDR3 amino acids: CASSSQGGYTF. The DNA for the CDR3 is TGTGCCAGCAGTTCTCAGGGTGGCTACACCTTC.

Regarding this clone: Distinct nucleotide sequences in the sample also encode this CDR3. The rearrangement joins TRBV3-1 (or the pseudogene TRBV3-2) to TRBJ2-1; no clear D. The CDR3 runs to 14 residues. V lost 0 bases, J lost 6 bases, and 9 bases lay in between. Germline-derived CDR1 and CDR2 are LGHDT and YNNKEL (reference sequence). CDR3 residues: CASSQDLVSNEQFF. CDR3 coding DNA: TGTGCCAGCAGCCAAGACTTAGTGAGCAATGAGCAGTTCTTC.

J is TRBJ2-1 and V is TRBV9; 8 bases are a match to TRBD2. After removal of 2 bases from V and 3 bases from J, the junction contained 1 base not matched to a gene. Germline V gene sequence: CDR1 SGDLS, CDR2 YYNGEE. This CDR3 contains 14 residues. The CDR3 bases are TGTGCCAGCAGCGTGGGGACTAGCTACAATGAGCAGTTCTTC. Translated, it gives CASSVGTSYNEQFF.

V usage is TRBV5-8 and J usage is TRBJ2-3, with 9 nucleotides matching TRBD2. The CDR3 runs 15 residues. Germline trimming cut 4 bases from V and 4 bases from J; bases unmatched to any gene: 7. Germline CDR1 reads SGHTS; CDR2 reads YDEGEE. The CDR3 protein is CASSQGLAMADTQYF. CDR3 sequence (DNA): TGTGCCAGCAGCCAAGGACTAGCGATGGCAGATACGCAGTATTTT.

This clone occurred once. This rearrangement joins TRBV7-9 to TRBJ2-1; 14 nucleotides line up with TRBD2. V lost 0 bases and J lost 8; bases outside the gene matches: 6. Germline lookup yields CDR1 SEHNR and CDR2 FQNEAQ (reference sequence). The CDR3 extends over 17 amino acids. CDR3 in DNA: TGTGCCAGCAGCTTAGCTCGGGGACTAGCGGGAGTGGATGAGCAGTTCTTC. It translates to CASSLARGLAGVDEQFF.

The genes are TRBV9 and TRBJ1-5; 12 bases fit TRBD1. Germline V gene data show CDR1 as SGDLS and CDR2 as YYNGEE. V gave up 4 bases and J gave up 9 bases; unmatched junction bases: 5. The length of the CDR3 is 14 residues. The CDR3 coding sequence is TGTGCCAGCAGCACGGGACAGGGGGCGTTGCCCCAGCATTTT. Translated, it gives CASSTGQGALPQHF. Filled out from reference TRBV9 and TRBJ1-5, the complete variable domain reads DSGVTQTPKHLITATGQRVTLRCSPRSGDLSVYWYQQSLDQGLQFLIQYYNGEERAKGNILERFSAQQFPDLHSELNLSSLELGDSALYFCASSTGQGALPQHFGDGTRLSIL.

This clone turned up a few times. This chain joins TRBV3-1 (or the pseudogene TRBV3-2) and TRBJ2-2; a weak D match, TRBD2 (5 bases). The V end lost 4 bases, the J end lost 7 bases, and 13 bases lay between the germline ends. CDR3 size: 14 residues. Germline V gene data show CDR1 as LGHDT and CDR2 as YNNKEL (reference sequence). CDR3 residues: CASSPNGRDGELFF. The CDR3 coding sequence is TGTGCCAGCAGCCCCAATGGCCGGGACGGGGAGCTGTTTTTT.

The chain carries TRBV7-2 and TRBJ1-3, with 7 bases aligning to TRBD1. This CDR3 has 14 residues. Germline V gene data show CDR1 as SGHTA and CDR2 as FQGNSA. The ends lost 7 bases at V and 0 bases at J; junction bases unmatched: 3. The CDR3 bases are TGTGCCAGCAAGACAGGGCCCTCTGGAAACACCATATATTTT. Protein product: CASKTGPSGNTIYF.

This clone occurred once. J is TRBJ2-7 and V is TRBV6-1; 9 bases agree with TRBD1. The CDR3 has 16 residues. CDR1 and CDR2 from the germline V gene are MNHNS and SASEGT. Trimming at V came to 3 bases and at J to 2 bases, leaving 8 bases not matched to a gene. CDR3 protein: CASSDHLGTGTYEQYF. For the CDR3, the DNA is TGTGCCAGCAGTGACCACCTGGGGACAGGGACCTACGAGCAGTACTTC.

CDR3 in DNA: TGTGCCAGCAGCCCAGGACTAGCGGGGGCCTGGGCAGATACGCAGTATTTT. Its translation: CASSPGLAGAWADTQYF. The chain recombines TRBV7-2 with TRBJ2-3; 13 bases line up with TRBD2. J gave up 4 bases and V 5 bases, and 9 bases lay outside the gene matches. CDR3 size: 17 residues. The V gene's germline CDR1 is SGHTA and CDR2 FQGNSA.